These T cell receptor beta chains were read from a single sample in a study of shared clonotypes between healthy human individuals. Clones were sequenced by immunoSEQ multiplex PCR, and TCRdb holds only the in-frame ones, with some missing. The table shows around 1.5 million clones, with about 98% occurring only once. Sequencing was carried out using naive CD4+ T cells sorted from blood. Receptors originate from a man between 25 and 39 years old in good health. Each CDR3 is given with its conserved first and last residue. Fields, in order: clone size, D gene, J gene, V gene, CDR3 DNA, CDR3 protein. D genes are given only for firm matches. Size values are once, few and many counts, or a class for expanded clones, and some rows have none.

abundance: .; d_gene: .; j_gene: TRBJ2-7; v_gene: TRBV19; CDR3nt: TGTGCCAGTAGTATAGACTGGAGTCCTCAATACGAGCAGTACTTC; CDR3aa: CASSIDWSPQYEQYF
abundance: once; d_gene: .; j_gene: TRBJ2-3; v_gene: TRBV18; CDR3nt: TGTGCCAGCTCACCAAAGAGCGCAGATACGCAGTATTTT; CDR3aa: CASSPKSADTQYF
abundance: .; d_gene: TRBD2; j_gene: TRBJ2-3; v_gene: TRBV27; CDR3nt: TGTGCCAGCAGTTTTCTTACCCCACTAGCGGAGCTTAGCACAGATACGCAGTATTTT; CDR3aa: CASSFLTPLAELSTDTQYF
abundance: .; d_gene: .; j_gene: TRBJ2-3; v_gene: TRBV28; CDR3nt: TGTGCCAGCAGTCCCAGGACTCCTTCTTCGCAGTATTTT; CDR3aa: CASSPRTPSSQYF
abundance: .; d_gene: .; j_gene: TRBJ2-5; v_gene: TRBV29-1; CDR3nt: TGCAGCGTTGGTAACAGGGCGGAAGAGACCCAGTACTTC; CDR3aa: CSVGNRAEETQYF
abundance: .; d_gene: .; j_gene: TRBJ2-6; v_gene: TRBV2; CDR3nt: TGTGCCAGCGGCATCCTCTCTGGGGCCAACGTCCTGACTTTC; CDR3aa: CASGILSGANVLTF
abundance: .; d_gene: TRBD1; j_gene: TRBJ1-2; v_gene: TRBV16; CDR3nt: TGTGCCAGCAGCCCAGGGGGCGCGGTTGGCTACACCTTC; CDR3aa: CASSPGGAVGYTF
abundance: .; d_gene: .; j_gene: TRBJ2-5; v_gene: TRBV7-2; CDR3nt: TGTGCCAGCAGCTTCTCTCCCTACGGGGGTTTCGAGACCCAGTACTTC; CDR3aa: CASSFSPYGGFETQYF
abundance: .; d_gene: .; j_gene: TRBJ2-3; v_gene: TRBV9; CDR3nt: TGTGCCAGCAGCGTAGGGCCCACCCGGGACAGCACAGATACGCAGTATTTT; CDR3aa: CASSVGPTRDSTDTQYF
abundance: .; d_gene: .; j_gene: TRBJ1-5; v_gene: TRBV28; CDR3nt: TGTGCCAGCCATGAGGCAGGGCAGCGGCAGCCCCAGCATTTT; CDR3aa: CASHEAGQRQPQHF
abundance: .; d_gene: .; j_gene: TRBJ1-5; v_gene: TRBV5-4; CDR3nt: TGTGCCAGCAGCTTGGCAGGGGTTGGACAGCCCCAGCATTTT; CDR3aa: CASSLAGVGQPQHF
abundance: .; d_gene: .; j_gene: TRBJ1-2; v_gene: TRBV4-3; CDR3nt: TGCGCCAGCAGCCAAGTGGTCAGCGGACTCCGTCTTTATGGCTACACCTTC; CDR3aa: CASSQVVSGLRLYGYTF
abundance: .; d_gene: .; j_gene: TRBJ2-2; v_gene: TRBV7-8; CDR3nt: TGTGCCACGGGCCTAATGTTTAACACCGGGGAGCTGTTTTTT; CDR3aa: CATGLMFNTGELFF
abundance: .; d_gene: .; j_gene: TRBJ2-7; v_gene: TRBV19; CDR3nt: TGTGCCAGTAGCCCCTCGCGGACGATTTACGAGCAGTACTTC; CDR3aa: CASSPSRTIYEQYF
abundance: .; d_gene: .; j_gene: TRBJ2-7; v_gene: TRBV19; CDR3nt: TGTGCCAGTAGAAGCAGCGGTAAATACGAGCAGTACTTC; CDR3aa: CASRSSGKYEQYF
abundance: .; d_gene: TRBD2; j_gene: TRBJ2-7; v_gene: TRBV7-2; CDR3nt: TGTGCCAGCAGCTTACTAGCGGGAGCATACGAGCAGTACTTC; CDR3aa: CASSLLAGAYEQYF
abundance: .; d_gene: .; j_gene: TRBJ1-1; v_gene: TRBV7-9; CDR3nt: TGTGCCAGCAACCAAGAGGGGGTCAGGAACACTGAAGCTTTCTTT; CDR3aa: CASNQEGVRNTEAFF
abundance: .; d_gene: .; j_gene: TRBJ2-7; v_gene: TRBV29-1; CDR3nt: TGCAGCGTTGAAAGCAGGGGGGTTCCCTACGAGCAGTACTTC; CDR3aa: CSVESRGVPYEQYF
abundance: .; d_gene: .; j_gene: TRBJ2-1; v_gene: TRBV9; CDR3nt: TGTGCCAGCAGCGTAGAACTAGACTCCTACAATGAGCAGTTCTTC; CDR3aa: CASSVELDSYNEQFF
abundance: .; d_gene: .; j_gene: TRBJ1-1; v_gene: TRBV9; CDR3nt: TGTGCCAGCAGCGTAGGCACGGCCCGGGGCACTGAAGCTTTCTTT; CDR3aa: CASSVGTARGTEAFF
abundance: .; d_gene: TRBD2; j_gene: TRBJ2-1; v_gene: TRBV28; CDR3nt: TGTGCCAGCAGTTTATTCCTAGCGGGAGGAATAAGCTCCTACAATGAGCAGTTCTTC; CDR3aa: CASSLFLAGGISSYNEQFF
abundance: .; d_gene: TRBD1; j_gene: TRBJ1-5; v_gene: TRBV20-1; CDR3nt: TGCAGTGCGAACAGGGGATTGGATCAGCATTTT; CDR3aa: CSANRGLDQHF
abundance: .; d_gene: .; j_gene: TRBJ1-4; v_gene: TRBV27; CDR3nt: TGTGCCAGCAGTTTCCGGGGGATGAATGAAAAACTGTTTTTT; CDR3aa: CASSFRGMNEKLFF
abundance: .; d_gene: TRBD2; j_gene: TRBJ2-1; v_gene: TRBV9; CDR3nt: TGTGCCAGCAGCGTAGATAGCGGGGATTACAATGAGCAGTTCTTC; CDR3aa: CASSVDSGDYNEQFF
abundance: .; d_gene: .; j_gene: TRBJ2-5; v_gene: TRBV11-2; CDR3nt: TGTGCCAGCAGTATCGGGACTTACCAAGAGACCCAGTACTTC; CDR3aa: CASSIGTYQETQYF